Listed here is a single TCR beta chain. This specimen comes from a study of shared clonotypes between healthy human individuals. Using immunoSEQ multiplex PCR, the repertoire was profiled, and TCRdb retains in-frame clones only, with some absent. The data contain almost 700,000 clones, around 92% of them seen just once; the ten biggest clones take up 24%. Naive CD8 isolation took CD45RO-negative cells positively selected for CCR7 and excluded terminally differentiated effector memory CD45RA+ cells. Sequenced: naive CD8+ T cells sorted from blood. This sequence was found in a man aged 25-40 years in good health.

The CDR3 DNA reads as TGTGCCAGCAGCTTAGGTTCGGACTATGGCTACACCTTC. It codes for CASSLGSDYGYTF. The chain couples TRBV7-9 to TRBJ1-2; D is uncertain. The germline gives CDR1 SEHNR, CDR2 FQNEAQ (reference sequence). V was trimmed by 1 base and J by 3 bases, leaving 6 bases between them. The CDR3 has 13 residues. Using reference TRBV7-9 and TRBJ1-2 for the parts outside the CDR3, the full variable domain is DTGVSQNPRHKITKRGQNVTFRCDPISEHNRLYWYRQTLGQGPEFLTYFQNEAQLEKSRLLSDRFSAERPKGSFSTLEIQRTEQGDSAMYLCASSLGSDYGYTFGSGTRLTVV.